This T cell receptor beta chain was sequenced during a study of blood T cell repertoires in COVID-19. The V end was cut by 6 bases, the J end by 6 bases, with 17 bases between. Germline CDR1 is MNHEY and CDR2 is SMNVEV (reference sequence). The CDR3 spans 15 residues. Only in-frame clones appear in the TCRdb table, and some are missing; sequencing was by immunoSEQ multiplex PCR. The sample contains about 270,000 clones, just over 90% of which appear only once. Everyone who took part was about 18 to 90 years old, and they came from over 20 US areas. Assignment of participants to cohorts was predicated upon participant-reported clinical history.

The origin of this receptor is a woman aged 40 to 55 with acute COVID-19. The chain uses TRBV27 and TRBJ1-4; a possible D gene is TRBD1 (5 bases). The sequencing sample was made of PBMCs or T cells enriched from blood (not recorded which). CDR3 DNA sequence: TGTGCCAGCAGGCTATGGGGGGAGCGGGATGAAAAACTGTTTTTT. It yields the protein CASRLWGERDEKLFF.